This T cell receptor (beta chain) was obtained from a study of blood T cell repertoires in COVID-19. TCRdb's table, derived via immunoSEQ multiplex PCR, lists solely in-frame clones and lacks some. This sample has about 150,000 clones; roughly 85% occur once, and the top ten carry more than 3%. Trimming removed 5 bases from V and 5 bases from J; junction bases left unmatched: 4. Germline V gene lookup returns CDR1 MNHEY and CDR2 SVGEGT. The CDR3 length is 14 residues. The sample was peripheral blood. This chain connects TRBV6-2 or TRBV6-3 to TRBJ2-5; 11 positions agree with TRBD2. The TCR sequence derives from an older man with acute or convalescent COVID-19. DNA for the CDR3: TGTGCCAGCAGTACTAGCGGGAGAATGGAGACCCAGTACTTC. Translating gives CASSTSGRMETQYF.